The 7 T cell receptor beta chains below all came from one sample that was sequenced in a study of blood T cell repertoires in COVID-19. Profiling relied on immunoSEQ multiplex PCR, and the TCRdb table lists in-frame clones only, not all of them. Of about 190,000 clones listed, approximately 86% are singletons. Sequencing was done on a sample of peripheral blood. These receptors were taken from a man aged 35 to 55 with active or convalescent COVID-19.

The chain uses TRBV2 and TRBJ1-1, with D possibly matching TRBD1 (6 bases). Deletions cut 6 bases from V and 0 bases from J, with 20 bases between. The CDR3 sequence is 17 residues long. In germline, CDR1 is SNHLY, CDR2 FYNNEI. The chain's CDR3 is CASSAPSQGAMNTEAFF. The CDR3 DNA follows: TGTGCCAGCAGCGCCCCGTCACAGGGAGCCATGAACACTGAAGCTTTCTTT.

The CDR3, as DNA: TGTGCCAGCAGCTCCCAAAACGGGGGGGCCTTCAATGAGCAGTTCTTC. As protein: CASSSQNGGAFNEQFF. This rearrangement joins TRBV7-9 to TRBJ2-1; TRBD2 matches at 8 bases. Germline trimming cut 4 bases from V and 6 bases from J; bases unmatched to any gene: 11. The CDR3 runs to 16 residues. Germline V lookup: CDR1 SEHNR, CDR2 FQNEAQ (reference sequence).

The V gene is TRBV7-3, the J gene TRBJ2-3; 11 bases match TRBD2. The CDR3 is 15 residues long. Germline CDR1 SGHTA, CDR2 FQGTGA. Trimming at V came to 3 bases and at J to 1 base, leaving 0 bases not matched to a gene. This chain's CDR3 is CASSLTSGGTDTQYF. The DNA for the CDR3 is TGTGCCAGCAGCTTGACTAGCGGGGGCACAGATACGCAGTATTTT.

This chain connects TRBV18 to TRBJ2-5; 11 bases line up with TRBD1. Germline trimming cut 8 bases from V and 2 bases from J; bases unmatched to any gene: 7. The CDR3 is made up of 15 amino acids. Germline V CDR1 and CDR2: KGHSH, LQKENI. This CDR3 reads CASADRGQAQETQYF. CDR3 DNA: TGTGCCAGCGCGGACAGGGGGCAGGCACAAGAGACCCAGTACTTC.

This clone occurred a few times. This rearrangement joins TRBV5-1 to TRBJ2-7, with D tentatively TRBD2 (5 bases). Trimming stripped 0 bases from V and 5 bases from J, with 12 bases between. CDR1 SGHRS and CDR2 YFSETQ come from the germline V gene. The CDR3 is made up of 14 amino acids. DNA of the CDR3: TGCGCCAGCAGCTTGGCGGCCAGCGGCGACGAGCAGTACTTC. Translated, it gives CASSLAASGDEQYF.

This chain uses TRBV3-1 (or the pseudogene TRBV3-2) with TRBJ1-4; D may be TRBD1 (5 bases). V was clipped by 1 base and J by 8 bases, with 11 bases between them. Germline CDR1 is LGHDT and CDR2 is YNNKEL (reference sequence). This CDR3 has 14 amino acids. DNA of the CDR3: TGTGCCAGCAGCCAAGGTCAGGGAAGGGAAAAACTGTTTTTT. It codes for CASSQGQGREKLFF.

The CDR3 here is CASNLQGAGKNIQYF. CDR3 bases: TGTGCCAGCAACCTACAGGGGGCGGGCAAAAACATTCAGTACTTC. The V call is TRBV28, the J call TRBJ2-4; 9 bases are shared with TRBD1. Trimming at V came to 7 bases and at J to 3 bases, leaving 7 bases not matched to a gene. This CDR3 contains 15 residues. Germline V gives CDR1 MDHEN, CDR2 SYDVKM.